This T cell receptor beta chain appears in the sequencing data of a study of cytomegalovirus exposure and HLA in healthy donors. For the study at large: HLA-typed donors were the source of about 81 million unique TCRs held in an early data release.

Looked up from germline, CDR1 is SEHNR and CDR2 is FQNEAQ (reference sequence). This CDR3 comprises 14 residues. V lost 5 bases and J 1 base, leaving 11 bases between the germline ends. This clone occurred a few times. Its specificity is unknown. A multiplex PCR was run with 60 Vbeta primers and 13 Jbeta primers. Study processing details: Roughly 10 million shared chains were among approximately 80 million unique TCR beta chains counted in a later analysis. Using immunoSEQ multiplex PCR, the repertoire was profiled, and TCRdb retains in-frame clones only, with some absent. The V and J calls and clone size are taken from that table; D and trimming were inferred from the DNA. Of some 110,000 clones in the sample, 60% to 80% were seen once. Study conclusions and caveats: A later analysis reportedly identified an Asian-associated ancestry cluster as carrying fewer N-insertions than the approximately 620-donor mean. There were a few CMV-associated chains whose specificity for CMV antigens was confirmed in vitro.

The V call is TRBV7-9, the J call TRBJ1-1, with D perhaps matching TRBD1 (6 bases). The source material was PBMCs. The TCR sequence derives from a man in his sixties in good health and CMV-seropositive. The CDR3 reads CASSQTGQNTEAFF. Here the CDR3 DNA reads TGTGCCAGCAGCCAGACAGGACAGAACACTGAAGCTTTCTTT.